Shown below are 20 T cell receptor beta chains from a single sample sequenced in a study of blood T cell repertoires in COVID-19. Sequencing was performed with immunoSEQ multiplex PCR; in TCRdb, only in-frame clones are kept and a portion is missing. The sample carries 200,000 or so clones, approximately 86% recorded once. Sequenced input: peripheral blood. The receptors were sampled from a man between 65 and 85 years old with active or convalescent COVID-19.

The gene calls are TRBV7-9 and TRBJ2-1; 7 nucleotides line up with TRBD2. CDR1 is SEHNR and CDR2 is FQNEAQ in the germline V gene (reference sequence). J lost 0 bases, V lost 5 bases, and 7 bases had no gene match. CDR3 length equals 16 residues. CDR3 sequence (DNA): TGTGCCAGCAGCCCCCCTAGCGGCAGCTCCTACAATGAGCAGTTCTTC. This translates into CASSPPSGSSYNEQFF.

The V call is TRBV6-6, the J call TRBJ2-7; 10 nucleotides align to TRBD2. Germline loops: CDR1 MNHNY, CDR2 SVGAGI (reference sequence). The CDR3 totals 14 residues. V lost 7 bases and J lost 2; bases outside the gene matches: 5. CDR3 coding DNA: TGTGCCAGCACCAGGACTAGCGGCCCCTACGAGCAGTACTTC. This sequence encodes CASTRTSGPYEQYF.

V usage is TRBV19 and J usage is TRBJ1-2, with D maybe TRBD1 (5 bases). The V gene's germline CDR1 is LNHDA and CDR2 SQIVND (reference sequence). The CDR3 is 14 amino acids. Trimming took off 7 bases at V and 7 bases at J, with 19 bases between the two ends. CDR3 sequence reads: CASTLGHGRVGYTF. CDR3 nucleotide sequence: TGTGCCAGTACCCTCGGACACGGGAGGGTTGGCTACACCTTC. Using reference TRBV19 and TRBJ1-2 for the parts outside the CDR3, the full variable domain is DGGITQSPKYLFRKEGQNVTLSCEQNLNHDAMYWYRQDPGQGLRLIYYSQIVNDFQKGDIAEGYSVSREKKESFPLTVTSAQKNPTAFYLCASTLGHGRVGYTFGSGTRLTVV.

V and J are TRBV15 and TRBJ2-7; 9 nucleotides line up with TRBD1. The germline V gene has CDR1 LNHNV and CDR2 YYDKDF (reference sequence). The CDR3 totals 16 residues. V was clipped by 3 bases and J by 2 bases; unmatched bases: 8. The CDR3 region has the DNA TGTGCCACCAGCAGTGGGGGACAGGGCGTCGCCTACGAGCAGTACTTC. This encodes CATSSGGQGVAYEQYF.

This rearrangement joins TRBV7-2 to TRBJ2-3; 12 nucleotides agree with TRBD2. The CDR3 loop spans 18 amino acids. Germline V lookup: CDR1 SGHTA, CDR2 FQGNSA. With 4 bases clipped from V and 5 bases from J, the junction kept 13 bases outside the gene matches. DNA of the CDR3: TGTGCCAGCAGCTCAGGGAAGCTAGCGGGAGGGCCGCGAGATACGCAGTATTTT. Translating gives CASSSGKLAGGPRDTQYF.

The rearrangement joins TRBV6-1 to TRBJ2-1; D remains ambiguous. V lost 2 bases and J lost 8, with 10 bases in between. In germline, CDR1 is MNHNS, CDR2 SASEGT. The CDR3 is made up of 13 amino acids. The CDR3 DNA is TGTGCCAGCAGTGAAAACCGGGTTCATGAGCAGTTCTTC. Amino acid sequence: CASSENRVHEQFF.

The genes are TRBV18 and TRBJ1-1; a possible D gene is TRBD1 (6 bases). The V end was cut by 3 bases, the J end by 5 bases, with 19 bases between. CDR3 length: 16 amino acids. The germline CDR1 and CDR2 sequences are KGHSH and LQKENI. Here the CDR3 reads CASSPGTTGMATEAFF. In nucleotides, the CDR3 is TGTGCCAGCTCACCTGGGACTACAGGGATGGCGACTGAAGCTTTCTTT.

The chain has TRBV18 and TRBJ1-1; weak D call: TRBD1 (6 bases). CDR3 size: 14 residues. V was clipped by 3 bases and J by 6 bases, with 14 bases between them. The germline gives CDR1 KGHSH, CDR2 LQKENI. The CDR3 loop reads CASSPTSGVAEAFF. DNA for the CDR3: TGTGCCAGCTCACCTACCTCAGGGGTTGCTGAAGCTTTCTTT.

The chain has TRBV4-3 and TRBJ2-1, with D possibly TRBD2 on 5 matching bases. CDR3 length: 13 amino acids. The germline V and J ends were trimmed by 1 base and 10 bases, with 11 bases remaining between them. CDR1 is LGHNA and CDR2 is YSLEER in the germline V gene. As DNA, the CDR3 is TGCGCCAGCAGCCAAGCTGAGGGCCGCGAGCAGTTCTTC. Translation gives CASSQAEGREQFF.

The chain combines TRBV18 with TRBJ2-7, with 7 bases fitting TRBD1. The CDR3 sequence is 16 residues long. Germline lookup yields CDR1 KGHSH and CDR2 LQKENI. V trimming: 3 bases; J trimming: 5 bases; junction bases outside the gene matches: 13. The CDR3 coding sequence is TGTGCCAGCTCACCTAACCTCAGGGGGACAAGGGACGAGCAGTACTTC. It yields the protein CASSPNLRGTRDEQYF.

The table lists this clone with a few counts. CDR3 in DNA: TGTGCCAGCAGCTACCGGGACACCAAGGAGACCCAGTACTTC. Translated: CASSYRDTKETQYF. The chain employs TRBV5-6 and TRBJ2-5; perhaps TRBD1 as D (6 bases). Trimming pared 3 bases from V and 5 bases from J, leaving 14 bases between. Germline assignment: CDR1 SGHDT and CDR2 YYEEEE. CDR3 length equals 14 residues.

The genes are TRBV10-1 and TRBJ2-7; 11 positions agree with TRBD1. From germline, CDR1 is WNHNN and CDR2 SYGVQD (reference sequence). J lost 3 bases, V lost 5 bases, and 3 bases had no gene match. This CDR3 has 14 residues. CDR3 nucleotides: TGCGCCAGCAGTCGGGACAGGGGGATCTACGAGCAGTACTTC. Encoded protein: CASSRDRGIYEQYF.

The gene calls are TRBV24-1 and TRBJ1-4; no clear D. This CDR3 comprises 11 residues. Between the trimmed V and J ends, which lost 5 bases and 7 bases, there was a span of 4 bases. CDR1 KGHDR and CDR2 SFDVKD come from the germline V gene. In nucleotides, the CDR3 is TGTGCCACCAGTGGGGCTGAAAAACTGTTTTTT. Its translation: CATSGAEKLFF.

The chain links TRBV27 to TRBJ2-2; 7 bases are shared with TRBD1. The CDR3 runs to 15 residues. V was pared by 4 bases and J by 6 bases, with 8 bases of the junction left unmatched. Germline V gene lookup returns CDR1 MNHEY and CDR2 SMNVEV (reference sequence). In nucleotides, the CDR3 is TGTGCCAGCAGTTACACAGGGGTTCGGGCCGGGGAGCTGTTTTTT. It specifies CASSYTGVRAGELFF.

The rearrangement uses TRBV6-2 or TRBV6-3 and TRBJ2-2; 7 bases map to TRBD1. V lost 5 bases to trimming and J lost 5 bases; unmatched junction nucleotides: 5. The CDR3 spans 14 residues. Germline loops: CDR1 MNHEY, CDR2 SVGEGT. This CDR3 reads CASSETGSTGELFF. DNA of the CDR3: TGTGCCAGCAGTGAGACAGGGTCTACCGGGGAGCTGTTTTTT.

The rearrangement joins TRBV5-1 to TRBJ2-1; D unresolved. The germline gives CDR1 SGHRS, CDR2 YFSETQ. The CDR3 runs 13 residues. Deletions cut 0 bases from V and 4 bases from J, with 5 bases between. The CDR3 region is CASSLGSYNEQFF. CDR3 nucleotides: TGCGCCAGCAGCTTGGGTTCGTACAATGAGCAGTTCTTC.

This clone was picked up one time. V is TRBV9 and J is TRBJ2-7; 16 bases are a match to TRBD2. V shed 3 bases and J 4 bases; nucleotides not matched to a gene: 10. This CDR3 has 18 amino acids. Germline assignment: CDR1 SGDLS and CDR2 YYNGEE. Here the CDR3 reads CASSAGLAGGPLLYEQYF. In DNA form, the CDR3 reads TGTGCCAGCAGCGCGGGACTAGCGGGAGGGCCGCTCTTATACGAGCAGTACTTC.

This clone came up a few times. The chain has TRBV2 and TRBJ1-2, with a weak D call TRBD1 (6 bases). This CDR3 comprises 13 residues. The germline V gene has CDR1 SNHLY and CDR2 FYNNEI. V gave up 6 bases and J gave up 6 bases, with 14 bases separating them. CDR3 sequence: CASSEQGRDGYTF. CDR3 bases: TGTGCCAGCAGCGAACAGGGTAGGGATGGCTACACCTTC.

The rearrangement links TRBV6-5 to TRBJ2-7; a weak D match, TRBD2 (6 bases). The CDR3 is made up of 13 amino acids. With 7 bases removed from V and 5 bases from J, the gap between germline ends came to 15 bases. Per germline, CDR1 MNHEY and CDR2 SVGAGI. DNA of the CDR3: TGTGCCAGCAAAAACCGGGGGTACCACGAGCAGTACTTC. It is translated as CASKNRGYHEQYF.

About this clone itself: Within the sample, other DNA sequences also encode this same CDR3. This chain links TRBV19 with TRBJ1-5, with D unresolved. CDR3 length equals 13 residues. The germline V gene has CDR1 LNHDA and CDR2 SQIVND (reference sequence). Trimming left V 3 bases short and J 3 bases short, with 6 bases between. The CDR3 coding sequence is TGTGCCAGTAGTATCAGTTCCAATCAGCCCCAGCATTTT. Its translation: CASSISSNQPQHF.